Presented here are 18 T cell receptor beta chains from one specimen sequenced in a study of identical twins (dated by TCRdb to 2016 to 2017). The library came from 5' RACE. Sequenced using an Illumina HiSeq 2000. In TCRdb, the public reads were trimmed at Q25 with fastp and aligned with MiXCR, with productive beta chains retained. Rows with a matching CDR3 protein are joined into one entry that keeps the most common DNA and genes. The sample table shows approximately 700,000 distinct CDR3 sequences, and around a sixth are seen once. Around 13% of the sample belongs to the ten largest clones. These data were likewise used in another study, on T cells expressing NK-cell markers.

Material: PBMCs. The receptors stem from a young woman in good health.

This clonotype was counted many times. This chain connects TRBV13 to TRBJ2-5, with TRBD1 matching 9 bases. The germline CDR1 and CDR2 sequences are PRHDT and FYEKMQ (reference sequence). The CDR3 loop spans 15 amino acids. Trimming cost V 2 bases and J 7 bases; bases outside gene matches: 8. The CDR3 reads CASSLKQGAMGTQYF. DNA of the CDR3: TGTGCCAGCAGCTTAAAACAGGGGGCGATGGGGACCCAGTACTTC.

This clonotype was counted a few times. This chain links TRBV6-1 with TRBJ1-1; 7 bases match TRBD1. The CDR3 sequence is 14 residues long. V was pared by 7 bases and J by 1 base, with 6 bases of the junction left unmatched. Germline CDR1 is MNHNS and CDR2 is SASEGT. The CDR3 reads CASNPGTANTEAFF. In nucleotides, the CDR3 is TGTGCCAGCAACCCCGGGACAGCGAACACTGAAGCTTTCTTT.

The rearrangement uses TRBV20-1 and TRBJ2-7; 7 bases align to TRBD2. The V and J ends lost 5 bases and 2 bases, in that order; junction bases with no gene match: 6. Germline V gives CDR1 DFQATT, CDR2 SNEGSKA (reference sequence). The CDR3 contains 13 residues. CDR3: CSAEPSGAYEQYF. CDR3 nucleotide sequence: TGCAGTGCTGAACCGAGCGGGGCCTACGAGCAGTACTTC.

In its sample, this clonotype was seen a few times. This chain links TRBV5-8 with TRBJ2-3; no clear D gene. CDR1 SGHTS and CDR2 YDEGEE come from the germline V gene. Trimming took off 5 bases at V and 1 base at J, with 8 bases between the two ends. This CDR3 has 13 residues. The CDR3 coding sequence is TGTGCCAGCAGTACATACCGCACAGATACGCAGTATTTT. Translating it yields CASSTYRTDTQYF. The full variable domain, with the rest looked up from reference TRBV5-8 and TRBJ2-3, is EAGVTQSPTHLIKTRGQQATLRCSPISGHTSVYWYQQALGLGLQFLLWYDEGEERNRGNFPPRFSGRQFPNYSSELNVNALELEDSALYLCASSTYRTDTQYFGPGTRLTVL.

This clonotype was found a few times. The chain has TRBV29-1 and TRBJ2-3; 8 bases agree with TRBD1. This CDR3 spans 14 amino acids. The V and J ends lost 1 base and 4 bases, in that order; junction bases with no gene match: 4. CDR1 is SQVTM, CDR2 ANQGSEA, per germline. The CDR3 nucleotides read TGCAGCGTTGAAGGACAGGGGAGAGCAGATACGCAGTATTTT. Amino acid sequence: CSVEGQGRADTQYF.

This clonotype came up many times. The chain is built from TRBV15 and TRBJ2-3, with TRBD2 matching 13 bases. Germline V CDR1 and CDR2: LNHNV, YYDKDF (reference sequence). Trimming at V came to 0 bases and at J to 6 bases, leaving 0 bases not matched to a gene. This CDR3 is 15 amino acids long. The CDR3 nucleotides read TGTGCCACCAGCAGAGAGACTAGCGGGGGGGATACGCAGTATTTT. Translation gives CATSRETSGGDTQYF.

The chain employs TRBV4-1 and TRBJ2-1; D is unclear. This CDR3 is built from 16 residues. Germline V gives CDR1 MGHRA, CDR2 YSYEKL. Trimming took 1 base from V and 1 from J, leaving 11 bases between them. This CDR3 is CASSQAPVGSYNEQFF. In DNA form, the CDR3 reads TGCGCCAGCAGCCAAGCCCCGGTAGGGTCCTACAATGAGCAGTTCTTC.

The chain couples TRBV27 to TRBJ2-5; TRBD2 agrees at 8 bases. Germline CDR1 MNHEY, CDR2 SMNVEV (reference sequence). J was trimmed by 1 base and V by 7 bases; bases with no gene match: 2. The CDR3 has 13 amino acids. CDR3 protein: CASTSGRQETQYF. CDR3 nucleotides: TGTGCCAGCACTAGCGGGCGCCAAGAGACCCAGTACTTC.

This clonotype was detected only a few times. The CDR3 region is CASSYRTGQETQYF. CDR3 DNA: TGTGCCAGCAGTTACAGGACAGGACAAGAGACCCAGTACTTC. This chain connects TRBV12-3 or TRBV12-4 to TRBJ2-5; 7 bases are shared with TRBD1. V trimming: 4 bases; J trimming: 2 bases; junction bases outside the gene matches: 4. The CDR3 is 14 residues long.

Comment on this clonotype: A much larger clone differs by one base, so this may be a read error. The chain has TRBV20-1 and TRBJ2-7, with D perhaps matching TRBD2 (5 bases). The CDR3 spans 16 residues. The V gene's germline CDR1 is DFQATT and CDR2 SNEGSKA (reference sequence). The CDR3 here is CCARDLGSSDWNEQYF. The DNA for the CDR3 is TGCTGTGCTAGAGATCTTGGGAGCTCCGACTGGAACGAGCAGTACTTC.

The chain is built from TRBV9 and TRBJ2-1; TRBD2 matches at 11 bases. Germline CDR1 is SGDLS and CDR2 is YYNGEE. The junction had 7 bases not matched to a gene; V was cut back by 3 bases and J by 5 bases. This CDR3 region has 16 residues. The CDR3 bases are TGTGCCAGCAGCGAAGTAGCGGGAGGGAGGGACAATGAGCAGTTCTTC. It codes for CASSEVAGGRDNEQFF.

The J gene is TRBJ2-1, the V gene TRBV20-1; possibly TRBD2 for D (6 bases). Germline V gives CDR1 DFQATT, CDR2 SNEGSKA (reference sequence). V lost 7 bases and J lost 7, with 14 bases in between. This CDR3 region has 12 residues. The CDR3: CSVLGGENEQFF. As DNA, the CDR3 is TGCAGTGTCCTGGGGGGTGAGAATGAGCAGTTCTTC.

The rearrangement joins TRBV20-1 to TRBJ2-3; the D call may be TRBD1 or TRBD2 (5 bases each). The germline gives CDR1 DFQATT, CDR2 SNEGSKA (reference sequence). This CDR3 is 14 amino acids long. V lost 1 base and J 2 bases, leaving 10 bases between the germline ends. For the CDR3, the DNA is TGCAGTGCTAGAGTCCCGGGGCACACAGATACGCAGTATTTT. Translated: CSARVPGHTDTQYF.

This clonotype was found a few times. This sequence joins TRBV4-1 and TRBJ2-1, with D possibly being TRBD2 (5 bases). The CDR3 extends over 15 amino acids. From germline, CDR1 is MGHRA and CDR2 YSYEKL. The V end lost 0 bases, the J end lost 3 bases, and 9 bases lay between the germline ends. The CDR3 sequence: CASSQEYGGYNEQFF. CDR3 nucleotide sequence: TGCGCCAGCAGCCAAGAATACGGAGGCTACAATGAGCAGTTCTTC.

This rearrangement joins TRBV7-3 to TRBJ1-6, with D hard to call. Deletions cut 0 bases from V and 14 bases from J, with 14 bases between. Germline CDR1 SGHTA, CDR2 FQGTGA. The CDR3 has 14 residues. CDR3 nucleotide sequence: TGTGCCAGCAGCTTAACTCGGACGGACGCAGCCCTCCACTTT. It yields the protein CASSLTRTDAALHF.

The rearrangement links TRBV15 to TRBJ2-1; D ambiguous. The germline V and J ends were trimmed by 2 bases and 4 bases, with 6 bases remaining between them. CDR1 is LNHNV, CDR2 YYDKDF, per germline (reference sequence). The CDR3 consists of 13 residues. In DNA form, the CDR3 reads TGTGCCACCAGCAGAACCGGATACAATGAGCAGTTCTTC. This sequence encodes CATSRTGYNEQFF. The variable domain in full, completed from reference TRBV15 and TRBJ2-1, reads DAMVIQNPRYQVTQFGKPVTLSCSQTLNHNVMYWYQQKSSQAPKLLFHYYDKDFNNEADTPDNFQSRRPNTSFCFLDIRSPGLGDTAMYLCATSRTGYNEQFFGPGTRLTVL.

This clonotype turned up a few times. The chain is built from TRBV6-2 or TRBV6-3 and TRBJ2-1, with no clear D. The CDR3 has 12 amino acids. Trimming removed 2 bases at V and 10 bases at J, with 9 bases between. The germline V gene encodes CDR1 MNHEY and CDR2 SVGEGT. The CDR3 spells CASSYRAREQFF. The CDR3 coding sequence is TGTGCCAGCAGTTACAGGGCCCGGGAGCAGTTCTTC.

This clonotype was detected a few times. The chain links TRBV12-3 or TRBV12-4 to TRBJ2-2; TRBD2 might be the D (6 bases). This CDR3 is 14 amino acids long. V gave up 3 bases and J gave up 6 bases, with 11 bases separating them. The CDR3 region has the DNA TGTGCCAGCAGTTTTTCGGGAGCGGCCGGGGAGCTGTTTTTT. Translation: CASSFSGAAGELFF.